The T cell receptor beta chain described here comes from a study of T-cell reconstitution after alpha-beta-depleted transplantation in children. The study's findings and limits: Expanded graft clones, several hundred of them, were reportedly the source of alpha-beta T cells about two months after transplant. Newly made T cells mostly supplied T-cell counts and diversity one year after transplant.

This clonotype showed up many times. No antigen is known for it. A TCRbeta library incorporating unique molecular identifiers was prepared. Each CDR3 protein is one row after TCRdb ran MiXCR on the PCR reads. In the table there are roughly 500,000 distinct CDR3 sequences, about 10% of which are singletons. This CDR3 comprises 13 residues. The germline V and J ends were trimmed by 5 bases and 8 bases, with 12 bases remaining between them. The germline CDR1 and CDR2 sequences are SGHAT and FQNNGV. The rearrangement links TRBV11-2 to TRBJ1-4, with D possibly TRBD1 on 5 matching bases. The TCR was taken from a child aged 2 to 9 with inherited bone marrow failure, due to receive a stem cell transplant. The sample was PBMCs, taken before TCRalphabeta/CD19-depleted stem cell transplant. The CDR3, as DNA: TGTGCCAGCAGCCGTCGGGACGGGGAAAAACTGTTTTTT. Protein: CASSRRDGEKLFF.